The rows below give T cell receptor beta chains drawn from one sample of a study of response to subunit inactivated influenza vaccine. From the RT-PCR reads, TCRdb called clonotypes with MiXCR, one entry per CDR3 protein. Of over 150,000 distinct CDR3 sequences listed, approximately 11% are singletons. The material sequenced was non-naive T cells sorted from PBMCs, taken around seven weeks after vaccination. The source is a man aged 50-60 years who received an inactivated influenza vaccine. Each CDR3 is given with its conserved first and last residue. D genes are given only for firm matches. Clone size appears in some rows only: once, few, many, or a class for an expanded clone.

TRBJ2-7 | NA | TRBV28 | many | TGTGCCTCTACTGCACGTCTGGGGTTGGGCTCTGGCTACGAGCAGTACTTC | CASTARLGLGSGYEQYF
TRBJ2-5 | NA | TRBV5-6 | few | TGTGCCAGCAGCTGGCCGAGGTCGGAGACCCAGTACTTC | CASSWPRSETQYF
TRBJ2-5 | NA | TRBV9 | many | TGTGCCAGCAGCGTCCGAGAATACGAGACCCAGTACTTC | CASSVREYETQYF
TRBJ2-1 | NA | TRBV6-2/TRBV6-3 | NA | TGTGCCAGCAGTTCCCTTAGAGGCGGGCAAAAGCAGTTCTTC | CASSSLRGGQKQFF
TRBJ2-2 | TRBD2 | TRBV12-3/TRBV12-4 | few | TGTGCCACCCTACCGGGACTAGTCACCGGGGAGCTGTTTTTT | CATLPGLVTGELFF
TRBJ2-1 | TRBD2 | TRBV24-1 | NA | TGTGCCACCAGTGATAGGACTAGCGGGGGACATTACAATGAGCAGTTCTTC | CATSDRTSGGHYNEQFF
TRBJ2-3 | TRBD1 | TRBV24-1 | many | TGTGCCATCCGGGACAGGGCCACAGATACGCAGTATTTT | CAIRDRATDTQYF
TRBJ1-3 | NA | TRBV7-2 | many | TGTGCCAGCAGCTTACAGGGTGACGGAAGCACCATATATTTT | CASSLQGDGSTIYF
TRBJ2-7 | NA | TRBV10-1 | many | TGCGCCAGCAGTGAGATCCAGGGCCACGAGCAGTACTTC | CASSEIQGHEQYF
TRBJ2-3 | TRBD1 | TRBV12-3/TRBV12-4 | NA | TGTGCCAGCAGTGCCACACAGGGGATGAGGCCAGATACGCAGTATTTT | CASSATQGMRPDTQYF
TRBJ1-2 | TRBD1 | TRBV2 | few | TGTGCCAGCAGTCTGGACAGGGGGCTCGATGGCTACACCTTC | CASSLDRGLDGYTF
TRBJ2-1 | TRBD2 | TRBV5-6 | many | TGTGCCAGCAGCTTGCCTAGCGGGGCCTACAATGAGCAGTTCTTC | CASSLPSGAYNEQFF
TRBJ2-1 | NA | TRBV4-2 | many | TGTGCCAGCAGCCAAGACCATGGCTCCTACAATGAGCAGTTCTTC | CASSQDHGSYNEQFF
TRBJ2-3 | NA | TRBV5-1 | many | TGCGCCAGCAGCCCACTTGGGGTGGGGAGCACAGATACGCAGTATTTT | CASSPLGVGSTDTQYF
TRBJ2-5 | NA | TRBV18 | few | TGTGCCAGCTCACCACCATCCCTTCTTGGGGCCCAGTACTTC | CASSPPSLLGAQYF
TRBJ2-7 | NA | TRBV7-2 | NA | TGTGCCAGCAGCCATTCCCGGTTCGAGCAGTACTTC | CASSHSRFEQYF
TRBJ2-5 | TRBD1 | TRBV5-4 | few | TGTGCCAGCAGCTTGAATAGGGGGCGGGAGACCCAGTACTTC | CASSLNRGRETQYF
TRBJ2-2 | NA | TRBV11-2 | NA | TGTGCCAGCAGCCCCAAGCGAGTAGGCGGGGAGCTGTTTTTT | CASSPKRVGGELFF
TRBJ2-1 | NA | TRBV7-3 | NA | TGTGCCAGCAGCCTCGGGTTGGGAGCTGAGCAGTTCTTC | CASSLGLGAEQFF
TRBJ1-2 | TRBD1 | TRBV6-5 | few | TGTGCCAGCAGTTACCCCTTACAGGGGCCCTATGGCTACACCTTC | CASSYPLQGPYGYTF
TRBJ1-1 | NA | TRBV7-9 | NA | TGTGCCAGCACCCCAGGCGGTAGGACTGAAGCTTTCTTT | CASTPGGRTEAFF
TRBJ2-5 | NA | TRBV4-1 | NA | TGCGCCAGCAGCCAAGATTGGGCAGAGGAGACCCAGTACTTC | CASSQDWAEETQYF
TRBJ2-1 | NA | TRBV25-1 | many | TGTGCCAGCAGTGGGCGCCCTGGGACCGCAACCTACAATGAGCAGTTCTTC | CASSGRPGTATYNEQFF
TRBJ1-1 | NA | TRBV27 | NA | TGTGCCAGCAGTTTTGTAAGGTTTGGTCCGGACACTGAAGCTTTCTTT | CASSFVRFGPDTEAFF
TRBJ2-1 | NA | TRBV12-3/TRBV12-4 | many | TGTGCCAGCAGTTTTAGAGGTGGCACACGGGGAGAGCAGTTCTTC | CASSFRGGTRGEQFF
TRBJ1-1 | NA | TRBV7-2 | NA | TGTGCCAGCAGCTTAATCTGGTCTGAAGCTTTCTTT | CASSLIWSEAFF
TRBJ1-1 | NA | TRBV29-1 | NA | TGCAGCGTCAAGGGGACCGGGACTTCAGCCACTGAAGCTTTCTTT | CSVKGTGTSATEAFF
TRBJ2-1 | TRBD2 | TRBV20-1 | NA | TGCAGTGCTAGAGGTTCGACTAGCGGGAGGGCCAATGAGCAGTTCTTC | CSARGSTSGRANEQFF
TRBJ2-3 | NA | TRBV7-9 | many | TGTGCCAGCAGCTTAGGGGGAACAGATACGCAGTATTTT | CASSLGGTDTQYF
TRBJ2-1 | TRBD2 | TRBV3-1 | NA | TGTGCCAGCAGCCAATCCGGACTAGCGGGGGCCTACAATGAGCAGTTCTTC | CASSQSGLAGAYNEQFF
TRBJ1-1 | TRBD1 | TRBV5-1 | many | TGCGCCAGCAGCTTAACCGGGACAGGGGGGAACACTGAAGCTTTCTTT | CASSLTGTGGNTEAFF
TRBJ2-5 | NA | TRBV5-1 | many | TGCGCCAGCAGCGCGGGACGCAGCCAAGAGACCCAGTACTTC | CASSAGRSQETQYF
TRBJ2-7 | NA | TRBV3-1 | many | TGTGCCAGCAGCACCGGGACATTCTACGAGCAGTACTTC | CASSTGTFYEQYF
TRBJ2-2 | TRBD2 | TRBV27 | few | TGTGCCAGTACGATCACGCGGGGGGCAAACACCGGGGAGCTGTTTTTT | CASTITRGANTGELFF
TRBJ2-3 | TRBD2 | TRBV7-6 | many | TGTGCCAGCAGCCATAGACTAGCGGGAGATTCAGATACGCAGTATTTT | CASSHRLAGDSDTQYF
TRBJ2-5 | NA | TRBV2 | few | TGTGCCAGCAGTGAAGTTAGGACACTTAAAGAGACCCAGTACTTC | CASSEVRTLKETQYF
TRBJ2-1 | NA | TRBV10-3 | few | TGTGCCATCAGTGGACTAAATAACAATGAGCAGTTCTTC | CAISGLNNNEQFF
TRBJ2-7 | TRBD1 | TRBV5-1 | NA | TGCGCCAGCAGCTTTGGCGGACAGGGGGTGTCCTACGAGCAGTACTTC | CASSFGGQGVSYEQYF
TRBJ2-3 | NA | TRBV20-1 | NA | TGCAGTTCGACAGTCACTAGCACAGATACGCAGTATTTT | CSSTVTSTDTQYF
TRBJ2-1 | TRBD1 | TRBV25-1 | NA | TGTGCCAGCAGCCAAGGTGGTACAGGGGCCTACAATGAGCAGTTCTTC | CASSQGGTGAYNEQFF
TRBJ1-4 | NA | TRBV7-2 | few | TGTGCCAGCAGCTTAGCGTCGGCAGGGACTAATGAAAAACTGTTTTTT | CASSLASAGTNEKLFF
TRBJ2-5 | NA | TRBV7-8 | many | TGTGCCAGCAGCTTAGGCGGAAGGGAGAGAGAGACCCAGTACTTC | CASSLGGRERETQYF
TRBJ2-5 | NA | TRBV15 | NA | TGTGCCACCAGCAGAGATCTTCGCAGCAAGGGGGAGACCCAGTACTTC | CATSRDLRSKGETQYF
TRBJ1-1 | TRBD1 | TRBV18 | NA | TGTGCCAGCTCACCACCGAACAGGGGACAGTTCGTGAACACTGAAGCTTTCTTT | CASSPPNRGQFVNTEAFF